These 3 T cell receptor beta chains originate from one sample sequenced in a study of kidney transplant recipient with SARS-CoV-2 infection. TCRdb re-derived calls from the reads in MiXCR, one entry per CDR3 protein. Of under 300,000 distinct CDR3 sequences listed, 29% are singletons. This specimen was a blood sample, taken at baseline and between days 110 and 120 from a kidney transplant recipient. The receptors stem from a male patient in his 30s who had COVID-19 and was a kidney transplant recipient. These T cells may partly come from the graft donor.

This clonotype was counted many times. This chain uses TRBV7-2 with TRBJ1-2; D gene ambiguous. V shed 5 bases and J shed 4 bases, with 23 bases lying between them. From germline, CDR1 is SGHTA and CDR2 FQGNSA. The CDR3 sequence is 17 residues long. CDR3 amino acids: CASSIISRDGKTYGYTF. In nucleotides, the CDR3 is TGTGCCAGCAGCATTATAAGCAGAGACGGAAAGACCTATGGCTACACCTTC.

This clonotype has a single count. A read error may explain this, as a much larger clone is one base away. V and J are TRBV5-1 and TRBJ1-2; D not certain. The CDR3 consists of 16 residues. CDR1 SGHRS and CDR2 YFSETQ come from the germline V gene. The V gene lost 9 bases and the J gene lost 4 bases, with 25 bases spanning the gap. CDR3 protein: CANLVESVRKTYGYTF. CDR3 DNA: TGCGCCAACCTAGTAGAATCGGTTCGAAAGACCTATGGCTACACCTTC.

A word on this clonotype: A much larger clone is a single base away; this may be a read error. This chain links TRBV9 with TRBJ1-2; 9 nucleotides match TRBD1. CDR3 length equals 15 residues. The ends lost 5 bases at V and 4 bases at J; junction bases unmatched: 9. Germline V lookup: CDR1 SGDLS, CDR2 YYNGEE. The DNA of the CDR3 is TGTGCCAGCAGAGGAACAGGGGGCGCTACCTATGGCTACACCTTC. It codes for CASRGTGGATYGYTF.